These 25 T cell receptor beta chains share one sample of origin, sequenced in a study of T cell changes during pregnancy in multiple sclerosis. Measured with immunoSEQ multiplex PCR; TCRdb has only the in-frame clones, and not every one. Here the sample spans under 70,000 clones, about 95% being singletons. Specimen: CD8+ T cells from peripheral blood mononuclear cells, collected after pregnancy. The receptors come from a female donor with multiple sclerosis, enrolled in a pregnancy study.

V usage is TRBV7-9 and J usage is TRBJ2-7, with 7 bases aligning to TRBD1. The CDR3 loop spans 14 amino acids. With 5 bases clipped from V and 3 bases from J, the junction kept 7 bases outside the gene matches. Per the germline V gene, CDR1 is SEHNR and CDR2 is FQNEAQ (reference sequence). CDR3 amino acids: CASSRDSRIYEQYF. The CDR3 DNA is TGTGCCAGCAGCAGGGACAGTCGAATCTACGAGCAGTACTTC.

The rearrangement uses TRBV7-9 and TRBJ2-2, with 7 bases that match TRBD1. Germline values: CDR1 SEHNR, CDR2 FQNEAQ (reference sequence). J gave up 7 bases and V 5 bases, and 7 bases lay outside the gene matches. CDR3 length: 14 residues. CDR3 coding DNA: TGTGCCAGCAGCGCCGGGACAGCCGGCGGGGAGCTGTTTTTT. Translated: CASSAGTAGGELFF.

The V and J genes are TRBV19 and TRBJ1-1; weak D call: TRBD1 (5 bases). The CDR3 runs to 12 residues. Trimming cost V 7 bases and J 5 bases, with 11 bases left between them. Germline CDR1 and CDR2: LNHDA and SQIVND (reference sequence). The CDR3 DNA sequence: TGTGCCAGTAAAATGGCAGGGACTGAAGCTTTCTTT. Translating gives CASKMAGTEAFF.

This clone occurred once. This chain joins TRBV6-5 and TRBJ2-7, with TRBD2 matching 8 bases. V gave up 5 bases and J gave up 2 bases; unmatched junction bases: 8. Per the germline V gene, CDR1 is MNHEY and CDR2 is SVGAGI. The CDR3 length is 15 residues. The DNA of the CDR3 is TGTGCCAGCAGTCCCGGACTAGCTGCCACCTACGAGCAGTACTTC. It encodes CASSPGLAATYEQYF.

This chain joins TRBV29-1 and TRBJ1-2; 7 nucleotides agree with TRBD1. Germline V gene data show CDR1 as SQVTM and CDR2 as ANQGSEA. The CDR3 loop spans 13 amino acids. V lost 6 bases, J lost 8 bases, and 12 bases stayed unmatched. CDR3 loop: CSVRLTGSGGYTF. The CDR3 region has the DNA TGCAGCGTCCGTCTGACAGGGTCGGGCGGCTACACCTTC.

This sequence joins TRBV5-6 and TRBJ2-1; D gene uncertain. This CDR3 is built from 14 residues. V was shortened by 7 bases and J by 0 bases, with 11 bases between the two germline ends. Germline loops: CDR1 SGHDT, CDR2 YYEEEE. CDR3 sequence (DNA): TGTGCCAGCGGGTGGAGCGTCTCCTACAATGAGCAGTTCTTC. Residues: CASGWSVSYNEQFF.

The chain is built from TRBV5-6 and TRBJ1-4; possible D gene TRBD1, 5 bases. Germline loops: CDR1 SGHDT, CDR2 YYEEEE. This CDR3 has 16 amino acids. The V and J ends lost 2 bases and 3 bases respectively, with 14 bases between them. The CDR3, as DNA: TGTGCCAGCAGCTTTCAGGGACTCGCGGCTAATGAAAAACTGTTTTTT. It is translated as CASSFQGLAANEKLFF. Together with reference TRBV5-6 and TRBJ1-4, the CDR3 gives the full variable domain: DAGVTQSPTHLIKTRGQQVTLRCSPKSGHDTVSWYQQALGQGPQFIFQYYEEEERQRGNFPDRFSGHQFPNYSSELNVNALLLGDSALYLCASSFQGLAANEKLFFGSGTQLSVL.

This rearrangement joins TRBV9 to TRBJ1-3; D not certain. There are 15 residues in the CDR3. The germline V and J ends were trimmed by 3 bases and 1 base, with 11 bases remaining between them. Germline V CDR1 and CDR2: SGDLS, YYNGEE. The CDR3 region has the DNA TGTGCCAGCAGCGGGCTCGGGATGTCTGGAAACACCATATATTTT. Its translation is CASSGLGMSGNTIYF.

This chain joins TRBV7-8 and TRBJ2-1; TRBD1 matches 7 bases. Germline V gives CDR1 SGHVS, CDR2 FQNEAQ. The V gene end was trimmed by 7 bases and the J gene end by 2 bases; junction bases not matched to a gene: 5. This CDR3 region has 14 residues. CDR3 DNA: TGTGCCAGCACCGGGACAGACACCTACAATGAGCAGTTCTTC. Its translation is CASTGTDTYNEQFF.

The rearrangement uses TRBV7-6 and TRBJ1-1; 8 nucleotides match TRBD1. The CDR3 extends over 15 amino acids. CDR1 SGHVS and CDR2 FNYEAQ come from the germline V gene. The junction had 4 bases not matched to a gene; V was cut back by 4 bases and J by 0 bases. CDR3 DNA: TGTGCCAGCAGCTCAAGACAGGGGATGAACACTGAAGCTTTCTTT. As protein: CASSSRQGMNTEAFF.

This chain joins TRBV6-5 and TRBJ2-3; no reliable D call. This CDR3 comprises 13 residues. The V and J ends lost 4 bases and 6 bases respectively, with 11 bases between them. CDR1 and CDR2 from the germline V gene are MNHEY and SVGAGI. The CDR3 nucleotides read TGTGCCAGCAGTTTAGTGTCCGCTGATACGCAGTATTTT. It is translated as CASSLVSADTQYF.

The chain combines TRBV4-2 with TRBJ1-1; TRBD1 aligns across 7 bases. Germline lookup yields CDR1 LGHNA and CDR2 YNFKEQ. This CDR3 spans 17 amino acids. J was trimmed by 0 bases and V by 0 bases; bases with no gene match: 7. This CDR3 is CASSQERTGRLNTEAFF. The DNA for the CDR3 is TGTGCCAGCAGCCAAGAACGGACAGGTCGTCTGAACACTGAAGCTTTCTTT.

The table lists this clone with a few counts. J is TRBJ1-2 and V is TRBV19; D uncertain. This CDR3 spans 12 amino acids. The germline CDR1 and CDR2 sequences are LNHDA and SQIVND (reference sequence). Trimming took 7 bases from V and 0 from J, leaving 6 bases between them. The CDR3 nucleotides are TGTGCCAGTACCTCTGCTAACTATGGCTACACCTTC. Translation: CASTSANYGYTF.

This clone has just one count. This chain uses TRBV6-1 with TRBJ2-7, with 7 nucleotides matching TRBD2. The CDR3 has 12 residues. Trimming took 11 bases from V and 5 from J; bases not matched to a gene: 9. Germline V gene lookup returns CDR1 MNHNS and CDR2 SASEGT. CDR3 sequence reads: CALGGLSHEQYF. CDR3 sequence (DNA): TGTGCCCTTGGGGGACTATCCCACGAGCAGTACTTC.

CDR3 coding DNA: TGCGCCAGCAGCTACCTCACCAGGCTAGCGGGTAGCACAGATACGCAGTATTTT. Its translation is CASSYLTRLAGSTDTQYF. The rearrangement uses TRBV10-2 and TRBJ2-3; 8 bases align to TRBD2. Germline CDR1 is WSHSY and CDR2 is SAAADI. CDR3 length: 18 amino acids. The J segment lost 0 bases and the V segment lost 6 bases, leaving 14 bases of the junction unmatched.

J is TRBJ2-2 and V is TRBV4-2; TRBD1 matches at 8 bases. Unmatched junction bases numbered 3, after V lost 4 bases and J lost 2 bases. This CDR3 has 15 amino acids. Germline CDR1 LGHNA, CDR2 YNFKEQ. The DNA of the CDR3 is TGTGCCAGCAGCCCCGGACAGGGTAACACCGGGGAGCTGTTTTTT. Protein: CASSPGQGNTGELFF.

This chain connects TRBV7-8 to TRBJ1-1; 10 nucleotides match TRBD1. The germline V gene has CDR1 SGHVS and CDR2 FQNEAQ. The ends lost 3 bases at V and 4 bases at J; junction bases unmatched: 2. CDR3 length: 14 amino acids. Here the CDR3 DNA reads TGTGCCAGCAGCTTGGACAGGGGGGCCACTGAAGCTTTCTTT. It yields the protein CASSLDRGATEAFF.

The gene calls are TRBV27 and TRBJ1-1; D perhaps matches TRBD1 (6 bases). Germline V lookup: CDR1 MNHEY, CDR2 SMNVEV (reference sequence). Trimming pared 2 bases from V and 4 bases from J, leaving 11 bases between. This CDR3 is 14 amino acids long. The CDR3 DNA reads TGTGCCAGCAGTTTACGGGGGGCGAGCACTGAAGCTTTCTTT. It encodes CASSLRGASTEAFF.

V gene TRBV6-5 combines with J gene TRBJ2-7, with a tentative D call TRBD2 (5 bases). CDR1 MNHEY and CDR2 SVGAGI come from the germline V gene. The CDR3 contains 15 residues. Trimming took off 0 bases at V and 3 bases at J, with 12 bases between the two ends. In DNA, the CDR3 is TGTGCCAGCAGTTACTCCGGAGGAGTTAGCTACGAGCAGTACTTC. It specifies CASSYSGGVSYEQYF.

This chain uses TRBV9 with TRBJ2-1; D call uncertain. The CDR3 spans 14 residues. V lost 2 bases and J 7 bases, leaving 13 bases between the germline ends. Germline assignment: CDR1 SGDLS and CDR2 YYNGEE. The CDR3 loop reads CASSVHGELNEQFF. CDR3 nucleotide sequence: TGTGCCAGCAGCGTCCATGGAGAACTTAATGAGCAGTTCTTC.

The chain uses TRBV20-1 and TRBJ1-2; D is uncertain. Trimming pared 0 bases from V and 11 bases from J, leaving 10 bases between. CDR1 and CDR2 (germline): DFQATT, SNEGSKA (reference sequence). The CDR3 runs to 11 residues. The chain's CDR3 is CSARDPDSYTF. As DNA, the CDR3 is TGCAGTGCTAGAGATCCGGACTCGTACACCTTC.

The chain is built from TRBV19 and TRBJ2-2; TRBD1 is a possible D gene (6 bases). The CDR3 totals 16 residues. The ends were cut back, 6 bases at V and 4 bases at J, with 18 bases in the middle. Germline V gene lookup returns CDR1 LNHDA and CDR2 SQIVND (reference sequence). CDR3 sequence (DNA): TGTGCCAGTAGCCGAATCCGGGACAAATTCACCGGGGAGCTGTTTTTT. Translation: CASSRIRDKFTGELFF.

The gene calls are TRBV27 and TRBJ2-7; 11 bases fit TRBD1. The junction had 7 bases not matched to a gene; V was cut back by 2 bases and J by 7 bases. This CDR3 has 15 amino acids. The germline V gene has CDR1 MNHEY and CDR2 SMNVEV (reference sequence). CDR3 DNA sequence: TGTGCCAGCAGTTTACGAGGACAGGGGGCTTGGGAGCAGTACTTC. Residues: CASSLRGQGAWEQYF.

V gene TRBV27 combines with J gene TRBJ2-7; 7 bases are shared with TRBD2. This CDR3 has 13 amino acids. V lost 3 bases, J lost 7 bases, and 6 bases stayed unmatched. Germline CDR1 MNHEY, CDR2 SMNVEV (reference sequence). CDR3 amino acids: CASSFGGWGEQYF. The CDR3 DNA is TGTGCCAGCAGTTTCGGGGGGTGGGGAGAGCAGTACTTC.

The chain is built from TRBV28 and TRBJ1-5; D unclear. Between the trimmed V and J ends, which lost 4 bases and 0 bases, there was a span of 10 bases. This CDR3 has 15 residues. Per germline, CDR1 MDHEN and CDR2 SYDVKM. The CDR3 nucleotides are TGTGCCAGCAGTTCGAGCACCTATAGCAATCAGCCCCAGCATTTT. The encoded protein is CASSSSTYSNQPQHF.